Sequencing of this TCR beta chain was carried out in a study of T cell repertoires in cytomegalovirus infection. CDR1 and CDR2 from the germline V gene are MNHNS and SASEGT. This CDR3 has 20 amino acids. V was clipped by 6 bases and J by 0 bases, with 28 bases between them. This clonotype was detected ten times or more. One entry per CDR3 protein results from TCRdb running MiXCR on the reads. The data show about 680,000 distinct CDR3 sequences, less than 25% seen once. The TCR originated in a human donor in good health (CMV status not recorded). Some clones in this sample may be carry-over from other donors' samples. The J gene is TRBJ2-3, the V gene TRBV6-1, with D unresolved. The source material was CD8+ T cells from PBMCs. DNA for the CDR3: TGTGCCAGCAGCGGAACAGACAAGGCTCCCCGGGCCGATAGCACAGATACGCAGTATTTT. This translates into CASSGTDKAPRADSTDTQYF.